Below, 27 T cell receptor beta chains from the same sample are listed, as sequenced in a study of response to subunit inactivated influenza vaccine. From the RT-PCR reads, TCRdb called clonotypes with MiXCR, one entry per CDR3 protein. This repertoire shows a few hundred thousand distinct CDR3 sequences, 21% found once; its top ten account for about a tenth. This specimen consisted of PBMCs from blood, obtained around 22 months after vaccination. Source of these receptors: a man in his fifties or sixties who received an inactivated influenza vaccine.

This clonotype was found a few times. This chain uses TRBV2 with TRBJ1-1; D is undetermined. Germline lookup yields CDR1 SNHLY and CDR2 FYNNEI. CDR3 length: 11 residues. The ends were cut back, 2 bases at V and 6 bases at J, with 4 bases in the middle. The CDR3 loop is CASSESAEAFF. CDR3 DNA: TGTGCCAGCAGTGAAAGCGCTGAAGCTTTCTTT.

The chain links TRBV12-3 or TRBV12-4 to TRBJ2-2; D unclear. This CDR3 comprises 13 residues. V was cut by 6 bases and J by 2 bases, with 7 bases left in between. The CDR3 protein is CASSDGNTGELFF. The CDR3 DNA is TGTGCCAGCAGCGACGGTAACACCGGGGAGCTGTTTTTT.

This clonotype was found many times. The chain has TRBV11-2 and TRBJ1-3; D is perhaps TRBD1 (6 bases). The germline V gene has CDR1 SGHAT and CDR2 FQNNGV. V was trimmed by 2 bases and J by 3 bases, leaving 11 bases between them. The CDR3 extends over 15 amino acids. The CDR3 region is CASSLIRGSGNTIYF. Here the CDR3 DNA reads TGTGCCAGCAGCTTAATCAGGGGAAGTGGAAACACCATATATTTT.

This chain connects TRBV6-1 to TRBJ2-7; D gene unclear. V was cut by 2 bases and J by 3 bases, with 17 bases left in between. The CDR3 covers 16 residues. The germline CDR1 and CDR2 sequences are MNHNS and SASEGT. CDR3 DNA sequence: TGTGCCAGCAGTGAACGTCCGCCGCCCTCCTACTACGAGCAGTACTTC. This sequence encodes CASSERPPPSYYEQYF.

The chain couples TRBV5-4 to TRBJ2-7, with 10 positions matching TRBD1. Germline values: CDR1 SGHNT, CDR2 YYREEE (reference sequence). The CDR3 length is 15 residues. V lost 5 bases and J lost 1; bases outside the gene matches: 6. The CDR3: CASRRDRGRSYEQYF. The DNA for the CDR3 is TGTGCCAGCAGACGGGACAGGGGAAGATCCTACGAGCAGTACTTC.

This clonotype was seen more than once but under ten times. V gene TRBV20-1 combines with J gene TRBJ2-1; weak D call: TRBD2 (6 bases). Per the germline V gene, CDR1 is DFQATT and CDR2 is SNEGSKA (reference sequence). The CDR3 length is 10 residues. With 6 bases removed from V and 9 bases from J, the gap between germline ends came to 9 bases. The CDR3 is CSAVSGEQFF. Written as DNA, the CDR3 is TGCAGTGCAGTTAGCGGTGAGCAGTTCTTC.

The chain carries TRBV4-3 and TRBJ2-7; D not resolved. Per the germline V gene, CDR1 is LGHNA and CDR2 is YSLEER. The CDR3 length is 16 residues. V lost 0 bases to trimming and J lost 0 bases, with 12 bases between them. The CDR3 protein is CASSQDRTVISYEQYF. CDR3 DNA sequence: TGCGCCAGCAGCCAAGATAGAACGGTAATCTCCTACGAGCAGTACTTC.

With regard to this clonotype: The junction departs from germline at one end; a sequencing error may be responsible. V is TRBV6-2 or TRBV6-3 and J is TRBJ1-6, with TRBD1 as a possible D gene (6 bases). The CDR3 covers 17 residues. Germline CDR1 is MNHEY and CDR2 is SVGEGT. CDR3 protein: CVSRTRQEHQINSPLHF. CDR3 DNA: TGTGTCAGCAGAACCCGACAGGAACACCAAATTAATTCACCCCTCCACTTT.

This clonotype was counted only a few times. The chain uses TRBV5-1 and TRBJ2-1; the D gene is possibly TRBD1 (6 bases). V was cut by 0 bases and J by 7 bases, with 11 bases left in between. This CDR3 is built from 14 residues. Per germline, CDR1 SGHRS and CDR2 YFSETQ. The CDR3 loop reads CASSLGQVANEQFF. For the CDR3, the DNA is TGCGCCAGCAGCTTGGGACAGGTGGCAAATGAGCAGTTCTTC.

In its sample, this clonotype was seen a few times. The chain links TRBV6-1 to TRBJ1-5, with D tentatively TRBD1 (5 bases). The CDR3 sequence is 15 residues long. Trimming stripped 6 bases from V and 6 bases from J, with 18 bases between. Germline assignment: CDR1 MNHNS and CDR2 SASEGT. The CDR3 DNA sequence: TGTGCCAGCAGGGACCGTGGGGCGCAGGGTCAGCCCCAGCATTTT. Translated, it gives CASRDRGAQGQPQHF.

This clonotype was seen a few times. The rearrangement links TRBV7-9 to TRBJ2-3, with TRBD2 matching 13 bases. The J segment lost 5 bases and the V segment lost 5 bases, leaving 7 bases of the junction unmatched. The CDR3 spans 16 residues. Germline values: CDR1 SEHNR, CDR2 FQNEAQ (reference sequence). The CDR3 bases are TGTGCCAGCAGCCTGAGGACTAGCGGGAGAGTAGATACGCAGTATTTT. This encodes CASSLRTSGRVDTQYF.

This clonotype has more than one count but fewer than ten. V is TRBV20-1 and J is TRBJ1-1; TRBD1 aligns across 7 bases. The CDR3 runs to 14 residues. V gave up 6 bases and J gave up 6 bases; unmatched junction bases: 13. In germline, CDR1 is DFQATT, CDR2 SNEGSKA (reference sequence). For the CDR3, the DNA is TGCAGTGCCCCGAAGATAGGGGGCGACCCTGAAGCTTTCTTT. It codes for CSAPKIGGDPEAFF.

This rearrangement joins TRBV6-5 to TRBJ1-3, with D possibly being TRBD1 (5 bases). This CDR3 has 17 residues. The V gene's germline CDR1 is MNHEY and CDR2 SVGAGI. V gave up 2 bases and J gave up 2 bases, with 16 bases separating them. This chain's CDR3 is CASSYAGTFGPGNTIYF. The CDR3 DNA reads TGTGCCAGCAGTTACGCCGGGACCTTTGGACCTGGAAACACCATATATTTT.

This clonotype was observed a few times. The rearrangement joins TRBV7-9 to TRBJ1-2; weak D call: TRBD1 (6 bases). The CDR3 has 17 residues. The V gene lost 5 bases and the J gene lost 2 bases, with 21 bases spanning the gap. Germline loops: CDR1 SEHNR, CDR2 FQNEAQ (reference sequence). In nucleotides, the CDR3 is TGTGCCAGCAGCCCGTCCGACACAGGACAGAGCAACTATGGCTACACCTTC. Translated: CASSPSDTGQSNYGYTF.

The chain combines TRBV20-1 with TRBJ1-1; D is ambiguous. The CDR3 length is 14 residues. V lost 5 bases and J 4 bases, leaving 17 bases between the germline ends. In germline, CDR1 is DFQATT, CDR2 SNEGSKA (reference sequence). CDR3 region: CSAGMTQAPTEAFF. The CDR3 DNA reads TGCAGTGCTGGAATGACCCAAGCACCCACTGAAGCTTTCTTT.

In its sample, this clonotype was seen many times. The genes are TRBV21-1 and TRBJ1-2. TRBV21-1 constitutes a pseudogene. The CDR3 extends over 16 amino acids. CDR3 nucleotides: TGTGCCAGCAGCACTATCGGGCGGCGGGGGGACTATGGCTACACCTTC. It encodes CASSTIGRRGDYGYTF.

This chain uses TRBV5-1 with TRBJ2-3; TRBD1 agrees at 10 bases. From germline, CDR1 is SGHRS and CDR2 YFSETQ. V was clipped by 1 base and J by 4 bases; unmatched bases: 6. The CDR3 is 16 amino acids. CDR3 sequence: CASSLPGGQGSDTQYF. As DNA, the CDR3 is TGCGCCAGCAGCTTGCCTGGGGGACAGGGGTCAGATACGCAGTATTTT.

The chain joins TRBV10-3 to TRBJ2-3; D unclear. Germline-derived CDR1 and CDR2 are ENHRY and SYGVKD. There are 13 residues in the CDR3. Between the trimmed V and J ends, which lost 1 base and 8 bases, there was a span of 10 bases. The CDR3 reads CAISEFLAGTQYF. CDR3 sequence (DNA): TGTGCCATCAGTGAGTTTCTGGCCGGTACGCAGTATTTT.

This clonotype has a handful of counts. The chain joins TRBV29-1 to TRBJ1-1; the D gene is possibly TRBD1 (5 bases). CDR1 is SQVTM and CDR2 is ANQGSEA in the germline V gene. The CDR3 length is 13 residues. V was pared by 3 bases and J by 0 bases, with 8 bases between. The CDR3 coding sequence is TGCAGCGTTGAGGGACGGTTGAACACTGAAGCTTTCTTT. It translates to CSVEGRLNTEAFF.

CDR3 residues: CASRRMGANEQYF. The CDR3, as DNA: TGTGCCAGCCGTCGGATGGGGGCTAACGAGCAGTACTTC. The chain couples TRBV12-3 or TRBV12-4 to TRBJ2-7, with D perhaps matching TRBD1 (6 bases). The CDR3 is 13 residues long. Between the trimmed V and J ends, which lost 8 bases and 5 bases, there was a span of 16 bases.

Many counts were recorded for this clonotype. This chain connects TRBV4-1 to TRBJ1-1; D is undetermined. Trimming cost V 3 bases and J 7 bases, with 12 bases left between them. Germline V gene lookup returns CDR1 MGHRA and CDR2 YSYEKL. The CDR3 spans 13 residues. In DNA, the CDR3 is TGCGCCAGCAGCCAGATCGGCAGGCGTGAAGCTTTCTTT. Amino acids: CASSQIGRREAFF.

The chain combines TRBV6-2 or TRBV6-3 with TRBJ2-1; either TRBD1 or TRBD2 may fit D (6 bases each). CDR1 and CDR2 from the germline V gene are MNHEY and SVGEGT. This CDR3 contains 14 residues. V dropped 8 bases and J dropped 1 base, with 12 bases sitting between them. CDR3 protein: CASWGDTSYNEQFF. For the CDR3, the DNA is TGTGCCAGCTGGGGGGACACTTCCTACAATGAGCAGTTCTTC.

This clonotype was counted a few times. The chain uses TRBV28 and TRBJ1-2; no definite D call. Between the trimmed V and J ends, which lost 3 bases and 7 bases, there was a span of 12 bases. Germline loops: CDR1 MDHEN, CDR2 SYDVKM. The CDR3 spans 13 residues. This chain's CDR3 is CASSFRGEGGYTF. The CDR3, as DNA: TGTGCCAGCAGTTTTCGCGGGGAGGGTGGCTACACCTTC.

This clonotype was seen at least ten times. V and J are TRBV20-1 and TRBJ1-5, with 7 bases aligning to TRBD1. The junction had 8 bases not matched to a gene; V was cut back by 1 base and J by 5 bases. The germline V gene encodes CDR1 DFQATT and CDR2 SNEGSKA (reference sequence). The CDR3 runs to 15 residues. The CDR3 coding sequence is TGCAGTGCTAGAGGTTCGCGGGACAGCGATCAGCCCCAGCATTTT. This translates into CSARGSRDSDQPQHF.

The gene calls are TRBV29-1 and TRBJ2-1, with 7 bases identical to TRBD1. After removal of 7 bases from V and 4 bases from J, the junction contained 7 bases not matched to a gene. Germline V lookup: CDR1 SQVTM, CDR2 ANQGSEA. This CDR3 spans 13 amino acids. CDR3 amino acids: CSASRDSYNEQFF. The CDR3 nucleotides are TGCAGCGCGTCCCGGGACAGTTACAATGAGCAGTTCTTC.

The chain has TRBV19 and TRBJ2-1; 12 bases line up with TRBD2. Per the germline V gene, CDR1 is LNHDA and CDR2 is SQIVND (reference sequence). J gave up 0 bases and V 4 bases, and 7 bases lay outside the gene matches. The CDR3 is 18 amino acids. The CDR3 nucleotides are TGTGCCAGTAGTACCTGGACTAGCGGGATAAGCTCCTACAATGAGCAGTTCTTC. As protein: CASSTWTSGISSYNEQFF.

J is TRBJ2-1 and V is TRBV27; D remains unclear. This CDR3 comprises 15 residues. Germline lookup yields CDR1 MNHEY and CDR2 SMNVEV (reference sequence). Deletions cut 0 bases from V and 2 bases from J, with 8 bases between. CDR3 DNA: TGTGCCAGCAGTTTATCGTCAGCCCCCTACAATGAGCAGTTCTTC. This sequence encodes CASSLSSAPYNEQFF.